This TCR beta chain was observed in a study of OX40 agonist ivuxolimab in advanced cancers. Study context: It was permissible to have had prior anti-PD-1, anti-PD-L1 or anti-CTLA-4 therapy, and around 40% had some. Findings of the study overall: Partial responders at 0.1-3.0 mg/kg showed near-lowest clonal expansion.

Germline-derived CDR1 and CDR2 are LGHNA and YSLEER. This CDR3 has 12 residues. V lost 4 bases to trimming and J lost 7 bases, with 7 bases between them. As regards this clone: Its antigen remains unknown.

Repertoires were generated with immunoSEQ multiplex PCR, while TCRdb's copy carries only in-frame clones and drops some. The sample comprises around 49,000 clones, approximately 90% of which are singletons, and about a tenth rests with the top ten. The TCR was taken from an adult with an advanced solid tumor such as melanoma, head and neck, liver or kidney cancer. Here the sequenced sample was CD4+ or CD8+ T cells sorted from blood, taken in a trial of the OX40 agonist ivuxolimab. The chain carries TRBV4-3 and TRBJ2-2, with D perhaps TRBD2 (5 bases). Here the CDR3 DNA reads TGCGCCAGCAGCCCCGGGGTCGGGGAGCTGTTTTTT. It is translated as CASSPGVGELFF.